Presented here are 3 T cell receptor beta chains from one specimen sequenced in a study of cytomegalovirus exposure and HLA in healthy donors. The PCR had 60 Vbeta and 13 Jbeta primers. The repertoire was sequenced with immunoSEQ multiplex PCR; TCRdb's copy has only in-frame clones and lacks some. The table shows about 160,000 clones, with 75% to 80% occurring only once. Sequencing was carried out using PBMCs. The receptors were sampled from a woman in her 50s in good health and CMV-seropositive.

This clone turned up a few times. This chain links TRBV6-6 with TRBJ2-3, with 10 bases fitting TRBD2. The germline gives CDR1 MNHNY, CDR2 SVGAGI (reference sequence). With V trimmed by 2 bases and J by 3 bases, 5 bases remained unmatched. CDR3 length: 16 residues. This CDR3 is CASSYPPSGSTDTQYF. The CDR3, as DNA: TGTGCCAGCAGTTACCCCCCTAGCGGGAGTACAGATACGCAGTATTTT.

In its sample, this clone was seen a few times. J is TRBJ1-1 and V is TRBV29-1; D is possibly TRBD1 (6 bases). The CDR3 loop spans 12 amino acids. Germline V gene data show CDR1 as SQVTM and CDR2 as ANQGSEA. V was clipped by 3 bases and J by 4 bases, with 9 bases between them. The CDR3 protein is CSVERGGTEAFF. In DNA, the CDR3 is TGCAGCGTTGAGAGGGGGGGCACTGAAGCTTTCTTT.

The gene calls are TRBV5-4 and TRBJ1-3, with 8 bases fitting TRBD1. This CDR3 is 17 amino acids long. J was trimmed by 1 base and V by 4 bases; bases with no gene match: 10. Looked up from germline, CDR1 is SGHNT and CDR2 is YYREEE (reference sequence). The CDR3 sequence is CASSALGQAISGNTIYF. CDR3 coding DNA: TGTGCCAGCAGCGCCTTGGGACAGGCAATATCTGGAAACACCATATATTTT.